What follows describes a single T cell receptor (beta chain). The target antigen is unknown. Trimming removed 4 bases from V and 1 base from J; junction bases left unmatched: 5. CDR3 length: 14 amino acids. Germline V CDR1 and CDR2: SGDLS, YYNGEE. Construction of TCR beta libraries relied on iRepertoire HTBI primers and on Arm-PCR targeting CDR3 regions. MiXCR, applied by TCRdb to the multiplex PCR reads, yields one record per CDR3 protein. The sample records hundreds of thousands of distinct CDR3 sequences, approximately 13% being singletons. Time point reported: newly diagnosed GD, antithyroid drugs for less than 3 months. After RNA was extracted from PBMCs, the TCR library was made from it. The source of the sample is a study of regulatory T cells in long-lasting Graves disease. The study's findings and limits: Relative to newly diagnosed Graves' patients, persistent ones had lower TCR diversity. Among the persistent patients, approximately 2,900 public clonotypes were shared, more than the approximately 1,000 shared among new patients.

A further study also used this sample, focusing on T cells in Graves' hyperthyroidism and ophthalmopathy. Turning to that study: A set of HTBI primers served as the primers for a first-round RT-PCR of the TCR CDR3.

The sequence was obtained from a man aged 25 to 40 with Graves disease. The sequences come from peripheral blood mononuclear cells (PBMCs), collected at new diagnosis, from a patient treated with antithyroid drugs. The chain is built from TRBV9 and TRBJ2-7, with 7 bases fitting TRBD2. The CDR3 is CASSPRLASYEQYF. Written as DNA, the CDR3 is TGTGCCAGCAGCCCCAGACTAGCTTCCTACGAGCAGTACTTC.